One sample yielded the 26 T cell receptor beta chains listed below, sequenced in a study of OX40 agonist ivuxolimab in advanced cancers. The assay was immunoSEQ multiplex PCR, and TCRdb's table has in-frame clones only and misses some. Among around 20,000 clones, approximately 80% were seen once, and the ten largest hold under 4%. Specimen: CD4+ or CD8+ T cells sorted from blood, collected in a trial of the OX40 agonist ivuxolimab. These receptors were collected from an adult with an advanced solid tumor such as melanoma, head and neck, liver or kidney cancer.

This chain joins TRBV5-1 and TRBJ2-1; 7 bases align to TRBD1. V lost 4 bases to trimming and J lost 6 bases; unmatched junction nucleotides: 4. Germline V CDR1 and CDR2: SGHRS, YFSETQ. The CDR3 has 13 residues. CDR3 DNA: TGCGCCAGCAGCGCCTACAGGGGCAATGAGCAGTTCTTC. Translation: CASSAYRGNEQFF.

This chain links TRBV28 with TRBJ1-4; no reliable D call. This CDR3 contains 15 residues. V dropped 8 bases and J dropped 0 bases, with 13 bases sitting between them. Germline V CDR1 and CDR2: MDHEN, SYDVKM. This chain's CDR3 is CASETLGATNEKLFF. The CDR3, as DNA: TGTGCCAGCGAAACCTTAGGAGCAACTAATGAAAAACTGTTTTTT.

V and J are TRBV7-2 and TRBJ2-5, with no clear D. Trimming cost V 0 bases and J 1 base, with 6 bases left between them. The CDR3 is made up of 14 amino acids. Germline CDR1 and CDR2: SGHTA and FQGNSA. Here the CDR3 reads CASSLAGTQETQYF. The DNA for the CDR3 is TGTGCCAGCAGCTTAGCGGGCACCCAAGAGACCCAGTACTTC.

J is TRBJ2-7 and V is TRBV5-1; D gene ambiguous. The CDR3 length is 15 residues. V shed 0 bases and J shed 2 bases, with 12 bases lying between them. Germline values: CDR1 SGHRS, CDR2 YFSETQ. As DNA, the CDR3 is TGCGCCAGCAGCTTGGAGGAGACCGTTGCCTACGAGCAGTACTTC. Its translation is CASSLEETVAYEQYF.

The rearrangement joins TRBV5-4 to TRBJ2-1, with 7 bases lining up with TRBD1. The length of the CDR3 is 14 residues. The V segment lost 4 bases and the J segment 5 bases; nucleotides outside the gene matches: 6. Germline CDR1 and CDR2: SGHNT and YYREEE (reference sequence). The CDR3, as DNA: TGTGCCAGCAGCCCGGACGACAGGGACAATGAGCAGTTCTTC. Protein product: CASSPDDRDNEQFF.

This clone was recorded only once. J is TRBJ2-7 and V is TRBV7-2; TRBD1 aligns across 7 bases. The CDR3 spans 16 residues. Trimming at V came to 1 base and at J to 4 bases, leaving 10 bases not matched to a gene. CDR1 is SGHTA and CDR2 is FQGNSA in the germline V gene. The CDR3 protein is CASSLGGGTALYEQYF. The CDR3 DNA reads as TGTGCCAGCAGCTTAGGTGGTGGGACAGCCCTATACGAGCAGTACTTC.

This clone was observed a single time. V is TRBV25-1 and J is TRBJ1-4, with D hard to call. Trimming removed 3 bases at V and 7 bases at J, with 12 bases between. In germline, CDR1 is MGHDK, CDR2 SYGVNS. The CDR3 contains 14 residues. In DNA form, the CDR3 reads TGTGCCAGCAGTGACCCACCGGGCGGTGAAAAACTGTTTTTT. It specifies CASSDPPGGEKLFF.

The chain has TRBV29-1 and TRBJ2-4, with D uncertain. The germline V gene has CDR1 SQVTM and CDR2 ANQGSEA. The germline V and J ends were trimmed by 6 bases and 0 bases, with 12 bases remaining between them. CDR3 length: 14 amino acids. The CDR3 protein is CSVQTSLAKNIQYF. The CDR3 bases are TGCAGCGTGCAGACATCCCTAGCCAAAAACATTCAGTACTTC.

This chain uses TRBV25-1 with TRBJ2-7; TRBD1 aligns across 7 bases. The V gene's germline CDR1 is MGHDK and CDR2 SYGVNS. The CDR3 has 15 amino acids. The V and J ends lost 3 bases and 0 bases, in that order; junction bases with no gene match: 5. CDR3 bases: TGTGCCAGCAGTGATCCCAGGGGGAGCTCCTACGAGCAGTACTTC. Translating gives CASSDPRGSSYEQYF.

This clone was found once. The J gene is TRBJ2-2, the V gene TRBV11-3; no clear D gene. The CDR3 is 12 residues long. Trimming took 0 bases from V and 8 from J, leaving 4 bases between them. CDR1 and CDR2 from the germline V gene are SGHNT and YENEEA. CDR3 protein: CASSLETGELFF. The DNA of the CDR3 is TGTGCCAGCAGCTTAGAAACAGGGGAGCTGTTTTTT.

V is TRBV19 and J is TRBJ1-5; 9 bases align to TRBD1. The J segment lost 3 bases and the V segment lost 4 bases, leaving 16 bases of the junction unmatched. This CDR3 is 19 amino acids long. CDR1 and CDR2 from the germline V gene are LNHDA and SQIVND (reference sequence). The CDR3 sequence: CASSTDLFNRGLANQPQHF. The DNA for the CDR3 is TGTGCCAGTAGTACGGACCTCTTCAACAGGGGGCTGGCCAATCAGCCCCAGCATTTT.

V and J are TRBV5-4 and TRBJ2-5; D ambiguous. CDR1 SGHNT and CDR2 YYREEE come from the germline V gene (reference sequence). The CDR3 has 14 amino acids. V was shortened by 0 bases and J by 5 bases, with 11 bases between the two germline ends. CDR3 protein: CASSLGAVRETQYF. As DNA, the CDR3 is TGTGCCAGCAGCTTGGGGGCCGTCCGGGAGACCCAGTACTTC.

This rearrangement joins TRBV11-2 to TRBJ1-6; D unclear. The CDR3 length is 13 residues. Germline assignment: CDR1 SGHAT and CDR2 FQNNGV. V was pared by 3 bases and J by 8 bases, with 8 bases between. The CDR3 region is CASSFRWDSPLHF. CDR3 nucleotide sequence: TGTGCCAGCAGCTTCAGGTGGGATTCACCCCTCCACTTT.

This clone was detected only a few times. The J gene is TRBJ1-2, the V gene TRBV18, with 7 positions matching TRBD1. The CDR3 extends over 18 amino acids. Germline-derived CDR1 and CDR2 are KGHSH and LQKENI. With V trimmed by 2 bases and J by 4 bases, 16 bases remained unmatched. The CDR3, as DNA: TGTGCCAGCTCACCAGACTTTGGGACAGCCAACTTTATCTATGGCTACACCTTC. Translation: CASSPDFGTANFIYGYTF.

This clone appeared a few times. Other DNA sequences from this sample encode an identical CDR3 as well. The CDR3 bases are TGTGCCTGGAGTGGGGACAGCAATCAGCCCCAGCATTTT. This encodes CAWSGDSNQPQHF. The chain joins TRBV30 to TRBJ1-5, with D possibly being TRBD1 (5 bases). Germline CDR1 reads GTSNPN; CDR2 reads SVGIG (reference sequence). The CDR3 totals 13 residues. Trimming took off 1 base at V and 1 base at J, with 5 bases between the two ends.

The CDR3 DNA sequence: TGTGCCAGTAGTAACGAGGGGGGGAAAATCGTGAACACTGAAGCTTTCTTT. It yields the protein CASSNEGGKIVNTEAFF. This chain links TRBV19 with TRBJ1-1; D possibly corresponds to TRBD1 (6 bases). V was trimmed by 4 bases and J by 0 bases, leaving 18 bases between them. Germline V gene lookup returns CDR1 LNHDA and CDR2 SQIVND (reference sequence). The CDR3 is 17 residues long. Looking up the rest from reference TRBV19 and TRBJ1-1 gives the full variable domain: DGGITQSPKYLFRKEGQNVTLSCEQNLNHDAMYWYRQDPGQGLRLIYYSQIVNDFQKGDIAEGYSVSREKKESFPLTVTSAQKNPTAFYLCASSNEGGKIVNTEAFFGQGTRLTVV.

The V gene is TRBV5-1, the J gene TRBJ2-7; 7 bases agree with TRBD1. Per the germline V gene, CDR1 is SGHRS and CDR2 is YFSETQ. The CDR3 is 13 residues long. After removal of 0 bases from V and 5 bases from J, the junction contained 2 bases not matched to a gene. CDR3 DNA sequence: TGCGCCAGCAGCTTGGTCGGGACAGACGAGCAGTACTTC. Translation gives CASSLVGTDEQYF.

This rearrangement joins TRBV2 to TRBJ1-2, with D uncertain. Between the trimmed V and J ends, which lost 3 bases and 2 bases, there was a span of 7 bases. Looked up from germline, CDR1 is SNHLY and CDR2 is FYNNEI. The length of the CDR3 is 13 residues. CDR3 amino acids: CASSDRDNYGYTF. The CDR3, as DNA: TGTGCCAGCAGTGATCGAGACAACTATGGCTACACCTTC.

The CDR3 DNA sequence: TGTGCCAGCAGCTTGCAGGGGCAATTGGGAGACTATGGCTACACCTTC. Protein sequence: CASSLQGQLGDYGYTF. V and J are TRBV5-6 and TRBJ1-2; TRBD1 is a possible D gene (6 bases). The germline V gene has CDR1 SGHDT and CDR2 YYEEEE. Trimming took off 1 base at V and 3 bases at J, with 16 bases between the two ends. This CDR3 spans 16 amino acids.

This chain connects TRBV4-1 to TRBJ1-4; D not resolved. The CDR3 totals 15 residues. Trimming pared 6 bases from V and 0 bases from J, leaving 11 bases between. Germline V gene data show CDR1 as MGHRA and CDR2 as YSYEKL. The chain's CDR3 is CASRRDPATNEKLFF. For the CDR3, the DNA is TGCGCCAGCAGAAGAGACCCTGCAACTAATGAAAAACTGTTTTTT.

CDR3 in amino acids: CASRGGPEPPNEKLFF. The CDR3 coding sequence is TGTGCCAGTCGTGGGGGGCCAGAACCACCAAATGAAAAACTGTTTTTT. V gene TRBV19 combines with J gene TRBJ1-4; D may be TRBD1 (6 bases). This CDR3 has 16 amino acids. In germline, CDR1 is LNHDA, CDR2 SQIVND (reference sequence). V shed 8 bases and J shed 5 bases, with 21 bases lying between them.

The chain carries TRBV30 and TRBJ1-6; 9 nucleotides line up with TRBD1. The CDR3 totals 16 residues. The germline CDR1 and CDR2 sequences are GTSNPN and SVGIG (reference sequence). J gave up 4 bases and V 5 bases, and 9 bases lay outside the gene matches. DNA of the CDR3: TGTGCCTGGGGAGAAGGGGGACAGGGATATAATTCACCCCTCCACTTT. Its protein product is CAWGEGGQGYNSPLHF.

The chain uses TRBV4-1 and TRBJ2-3; D not certain. CDR1 is MGHRA, CDR2 YSYEKL, per germline. The ends were cut back, 6 bases at V and 4 bases at J, with 23 bases in the middle. CDR3 length: 17 amino acids. CDR3 nucleotides: TGCGCCAGCAGTCCCGAAAAGAGTTTAGTAGGGTCAGATACGCAGTATTTT. It codes for CASSPEKSLVGSDTQYF.

CDR3 bases: TGTGCCAGCAGCTCTGTTTTGGGTGAAGCTTTCTTT. This encodes CASSSVLGEAFF. This chain uses TRBV7-8 with TRBJ1-1; D gene ambiguous. The germline gives CDR1 SGHVS, CDR2 FQNEAQ. The CDR3 covers 12 residues. The V gene lost 4 bases and the J gene lost 7 bases, with 10 bases spanning the gap.

Only one count was recorded for this clone. J is TRBJ2-7 and V is TRBV14, with D perhaps matching TRBD2 (7 bases). Deletions cut 1 base from V and 1 base from J, with 11 bases between. The CDR3 length is 15 residues. CDR1 and CDR2 from the germline V gene are SGHDN and FVKESK. The CDR3 sequence: CASSQGRGPSYEQYF. The CDR3 DNA is TGTGCCAGCAGCCAAGGGCGGGGGCCTTCCTACGAGCAGTACTTC.

This clone has only one observation. This chain uses TRBV7-8 with TRBJ2-2; D remains unclear. Germline values: CDR1 SGHVS, CDR2 FQNEAQ. The CDR3 loop spans 16 amino acids. V lost 0 bases to trimming and J lost 1 base, with 9 bases between them. DNA of the CDR3: TGTGCCAGCAGCTTAGCGGTCAGGAGGAACACCGGGGAGCTGTTTTTT. Protein: CASSLAVRRNTGELFF.